What follows are 32 T cell receptor beta chains derived from one specimen sequenced in a study of Tregs in tolerant kidney transplant recipients. Sequencing was performed with immunoSEQ multiplex PCR; in TCRdb, only in-frame clones are kept and a portion is missing. This sample has some 68,000 clones; over 80% occur once, and the top ten carry roughly 4%. The sequenced sample was CD4+ T cells from blood. The receptors were gathered from a human donor in good health.

The J gene is TRBJ1-3, the V gene TRBV6-5; D gene unclear. In germline, CDR1 is MNHEY, CDR2 SVGAGI. The CDR3 is 15 amino acids. V lost 8 bases to trimming and J lost 4 bases, with 18 bases between them. The CDR3 region is CASGLVGSQGNTIYF. The CDR3 bases are TGTGCCAGCGGGCTCGTCGGCAGTCAAGGAAACACCATATATTTT.

The DNA of the CDR3 is TGCGCCAGCAGCTTGGAGCAGGGCTACTACGAGCAGTACTTC. Amino acid sequence: CASSLEQGYYEQYF. The gene calls are TRBV5-1 and TRBJ2-7, with D possibly being TRBD1 (5 bases). Germline V gene sequence: CDR1 SGHRS, CDR2 YFSETQ. V was pared by 0 bases and J by 3 bases, with 10 bases between. The CDR3 spans 14 residues. Together with reference TRBV5-1 and TRBJ2-7, the CDR3 gives the full variable domain: KAGVTQTPRYLIKTRGQQVTLSCSPISGHRSVSWYQQTPGQGLQFLFEYFSETQRNKGNFPGRFSGRQFSNSRSEMNVSTLELGDSALYLCASSLEQGYYEQYFGPGTRLTVT.

The chain is built from TRBV4-3 and TRBJ2-2; the match to TRBD2 covers 9 bases. Trimming removed 5 bases from V and 0 bases from J; junction bases left unmatched: 7. This CDR3 contains 17 residues. Germline lookup yields CDR1 LGHNA and CDR2 YSLEER. The CDR3 reads CASSGRASGTNTGELFF. DNA of the CDR3: TGCGCCAGCAGCGGGAGGGCTAGCGGGACGAACACCGGGGAGCTGTTTTTT.

The chain has TRBV2 and TRBJ1-2, with 7 positions matching TRBD1. CDR1 is SNHLY and CDR2 is FYNNEI in the germline V gene. This CDR3 region has 15 residues. The V gene end was trimmed by 4 bases and the J gene end by 3 bases; junction bases not matched to a gene: 8. The CDR3 DNA follows: TGTGCCAGCAGTGGGGTGGACAGGAGATACTATGGCTACACCTTC. It translates to CASSGVDRRYYGYTF. Variable domain in full (rest from reference TRBV2 and TRBJ1-2): EPEVTQTPSHQVTQMGQEVILRCVPISNHLYFYWYRQILGQKVEFLVSFYNNEISEKSEIFDDQFSVERPDGSNFTLKIRSTKLEDSAMYFCASSGVDRRYYGYTFGSGTRLTVV.

The V gene is TRBV6-6, the J gene TRBJ1-1; D not resolved. The V end lost 6 bases, the J end lost 1 base, and 12 bases lay between the germline ends. The CDR3 consists of 14 residues. In germline, CDR1 is MNHNY, CDR2 SVGAGI (reference sequence). CDR3 sequence reads: CASSRSSTNTEAFF. The CDR3, as DNA: TGTGCCAGCAGCCGGTCGTCGACGAACACTGAAGCTTTCTTT.

The rearrangement links TRBV29-1 to TRBJ2-7, with 15 bases that match TRBD2. The CDR3 has 14 amino acids. V trimming: 6 bases; J trimming: 4 bases; junction bases outside the gene matches: 4. Germline loops: CDR1 SQVTM, CDR2 ANQGSEA. CDR3 residues: CSVRTSGRGYEQYF. As DNA, the CDR3 is TGCAGCGTCAGGACTAGCGGGAGGGGGTACGAGCAGTACTTC.

This chain links TRBV19 with TRBJ2-2; 7 bases match TRBD1. CDR3 size: 15 residues. V was pared by 5 bases and J by 6 bases, with 9 bases of the junction left unmatched. CDR1 LNHDA and CDR2 SQIVND come from the germline V gene (reference sequence). The CDR3 protein is CASSALTGWAGELFF. The CDR3 nucleotides read TGTGCCAGTAGTGCCCTGACAGGGTGGGCCGGGGAGCTGTTTTTT.

This clone was seen just once. This sequence joins TRBV4-2 and TRBJ2-7; the D gene is possibly TRBD2 (5 bases). CDR1 LGHNA and CDR2 YNFKEQ come from the germline V gene. The CDR3 spans 14 residues. Trimming left V 0 bases short and J 2 bases short, with 8 bases between. CDR3 sequence reads: CASSQDRRTYEQYF. The CDR3 DNA follows: TGTGCCAGCAGCCAAGATAGGAGGACCTACGAGCAGTACTTC.

The CDR3 loop reads CASRPKGARDNSPLHF. In DNA, the CDR3 is TGTGCCAGCAGGCCTAAGGGGGCCCGAGATAATTCACCCCTCCACTTT. This rearrangement joins TRBV7-9 to TRBJ1-6; 7 nucleotides line up with TRBD1. V lost 6 bases to trimming and J lost 5 bases; unmatched junction nucleotides: 10. This CDR3 contains 16 residues. Per the germline V gene, CDR1 is SEHNR and CDR2 is FQNEAQ (reference sequence). Looking up the rest from reference TRBV7-9 and TRBJ1-6 gives the full variable domain: DTGVSQNPRHKITKRGQNVTFRCDPISEHNRLYWYRQTLGQGPEFLTYFQNEAQLEKSRLLSDRFSAERPKGSFSTLEIQRTEQGDSAMYLCASRPKGARDNSPLHFGNGTRLTVT.

This rearrangement joins TRBV6-4 to TRBJ2-3; 8 bases map to TRBD1. Germline loops: CDR1 MRHNA, CDR2 SNTAGT. After removal of 5 bases from V and 7 bases from J, the junction contained 11 bases not matched to a gene. The CDR3 has 15 residues. The CDR3 coding sequence is TGTGCCAGCAGTCCCGGAGGACAGGGAAGGAATACGCAGTATTTT. Protein sequence: CASSPGGQGRNTQYF.

The chain is built from TRBV5-8 and TRBJ1-4; no clear D. The CDR3 consists of 14 residues. Germline loops: CDR1 SGHTS, CDR2 YDEGEE. Trimming removed 9 bases from V and 5 bases from J, with 17 bases in between. The CDR3 nucleotides are TGTGCCACGCCGGGAGGGCAGCAAAATGAAAAACTGTTTTTT. This translates into CATPGGQQNEKLFF.

Only a few counts were recorded for this clone. The V gene is TRBV14, the J gene TRBJ1-3; D is ambiguous. The CDR3 extends over 16 amino acids. V lost 2 bases and J 1 base, leaving 12 bases between the germline ends. From germline, CDR1 is SGHDN and CDR2 FVKESK. CDR3 in DNA: TGTGCCAGCAGCCAAAGTAAAGGACCATCTGGAAACACCATATATTTT. Translating it yields CASSQSKGPSGNTIYF. Full variable domain (outside the CDR3, taken from reference TRBV14 and TRBJ1-3): EAGVTQFPSHSVIEKGQTVTLRCDPISGHDNLYWYRRVMGKEIKFLLHFVKESKQDESGMPNNRFLAERTGGTYSTLKVQPAELEDSGVYFCASSQSKGPSGNTIYFGEGSWLTVV.

The chain uses TRBV11-3 and TRBJ2-1; D call uncertain. The V end was cut by 1 base, the J end by 8 bases, with 15 bases between. The germline V gene has CDR1 SGHNT and CDR2 YENEEA. The CDR3 has 15 residues. The CDR3 protein is CASSLGPRGGHEQFF. The DNA for the CDR3 is TGTGCCAGCAGCTTAGGCCCTAGAGGCGGCCATGAGCAGTTCTTC.

CDR3 region: CASSRGLAGQSTDTQYF. As DNA, the CDR3 is TGTGCCAGCAGCCGGGGACTAGCGGGTCAGAGCACAGATACGCAGTATTTT. The rearrangement joins TRBV11-3 to TRBJ2-3; 12 positions agree with TRBD2. CDR3 length equals 17 residues. J gave up 0 bases and V 5 bases, and 6 bases lay outside the gene matches. Germline CDR1 reads SGHNT; CDR2 reads YENEEA.

The gene calls are TRBV5-1 and TRBJ2-7; 7 positions agree with TRBD1. This CDR3 is built from 14 residues. Trimming took 3 bases from V and 4 from J; bases not matched to a gene: 7. Germline loops: CDR1 SGHRS, CDR2 YFSETQ. Here the CDR3 DNA reads TGCGCCAGCAGCTGGGACAGAACCCTATACGAGCAGTACTTC. Its protein is CASSWDRTLYEQYF. Drawing the rest from reference TRBV5-1 and TRBJ2-7, the complete variable domain is KAGVTQTPRYLIKTRGQQVTLSCSPISGHRSVSWYQQTPGQGLQFLFEYFSETQRNKGNFPGRFSGRQFSNSRSEMNVSTLELGDSALYLCASSWDRTLYEQYFGPGTRLTVT.

The chain is built from TRBV27 and TRBJ2-3, with a tentative D call TRBD2 (5 bases). CDR1 and CDR2 from the germline V gene are MNHEY and SMNVEV (reference sequence). The CDR3 covers 14 residues. The V and J ends lost 4 bases and 8 bases respectively, with 16 bases between them. CDR3 in DNA: TGTGCCAGCAGTTCAGGAGGATTAAGTGGTACGCAGTATTTT. Protein product: CASSSGGLSGTQYF.

The chain recombines TRBV4-1 with TRBJ2-1; D assignment may be TRBD1 or TRBD2 (6 bases each). Trimming removed 2 bases at V and 8 bases at J, with 25 bases between. There are 18 residues in the CDR3. Germline values: CDR1 MGHRA, CDR2 YSYEKL. CDR3 in amino acids: CASSQFGGGVVRYDEQFF. DNA of the CDR3: TGCGCCAGCAGCCAATTTGGAGGGGGAGTGGTACGGTACGATGAGCAGTTCTTC.

The rearrangement links TRBV7-9 to TRBJ2-5; 8 bases agree with TRBD2. Germline-derived CDR1 and CDR2 are SEHNR and FQNEAQ (reference sequence). This CDR3 is built from 16 residues. V dropped 1 base and J dropped 7; count of bases not matched to a gene: 11. DNA of the CDR3: TGTGCCAGCAGCTTAGGTAGCGGGGACGTGTCGTGGACCCAGTACTTC. The encoded protein is CASSLGSGDVSWTQYF.

The chain has TRBV4-2 and TRBJ2-5; 7 nucleotides line up with TRBD2. CDR3 length: 16 amino acids. Germline CDR1 and CDR2: LGHNA and YNFKEQ. With V trimmed by 0 bases and J by 5 bases, 9 bases remained unmatched. The chain's CDR3 is CASSQEPAGIGETQYF. The CDR3 DNA follows: TGTGCCAGCAGCCAAGAACCAGCGGGGATCGGGGAGACCCAGTACTTC.

This clone was seen a handful of times. This chain joins TRBV7-6 and TRBJ2-1; perhaps TRBD2 as D (5 bases). The V and J ends lost 2 bases and 0 bases respectively, with 8 bases between them. The germline V gene encodes CDR1 SGHVS and CDR2 FNYEAQ. The CDR3 is 15 residues long. The CDR3 nucleotides read TGTGCCAGCAGCTTAAGTACTAGCTCCTACAATGAGCAGTTCTTC. It is translated as CASSLSTSSYNEQFF.

The CDR3 DNA follows: TGTGCCAGCAGTTCCGGGACAGGGATGTACCAAGAGACCCAGTACTTC. Translated, it gives CASSSGTGMYQETQYF. This chain uses TRBV6-5 with TRBJ2-5, with 9 bases lining up with TRBD1. Looked up from germline, CDR1 is MNHEY and CDR2 is SVGAGI. V trimming: 4 bases; J trimming: 0 bases; junction bases outside the gene matches: 6. The CDR3 length is 16 residues.

This clone was found once. The chain employs TRBV29-1 and TRBJ2-5, with D maybe TRBD2 (5 bases). Germline V gene data show CDR1 as SQVTM and CDR2 as ANQGSEA. CDR3 length equals 11 residues. The V and J ends lost 6 bases and 4 bases respectively, with 9 bases between them. The CDR3 nucleotides read TGCAGCGTCGGGGTCGGAGAGACCCAGTACTTC. Amino acid sequence: CSVGVGETQYF.

This chain connects TRBV2 to TRBJ2-7; D call uncertain. Trimming removed 5 bases from V and 7 bases from J, with 15 bases in between. The CDR3 consists of 13 residues. Germline V CDR1 and CDR2: SNHLY, FYNNEI. The DNA for the CDR3 is TGTGCCAGCAGTCGGCAGGCCCGCTCGGAGCAGTACTTC. Amino acid sequence: CASSRQARSEQYF.

A few counts support this clone. The chain carries TRBV7-9 and TRBJ1-1; D unclear. CDR1 is SEHNR and CDR2 is FQNEAQ in the germline V gene (reference sequence). V was trimmed by 7 bases and J by 6 bases, leaving 15 bases between them. The CDR3 sequence is 13 residues long. The CDR3 nucleotides are TGTGCCAGCACCTACTCTGTGGGTCCTGAAGCTTTCTTT. This encodes CASTYSVGPEAFF.

The chain is built from TRBV7-6 and TRBJ2-7, with a possible D match to TRBD1 (7 bases). The CDR3 contains 13 residues. Germline loops: CDR1 SGHVS, CDR2 FNYEAQ. V was trimmed by 0 bases and J by 6 bases, leaving 9 bases between them. CDR3 coding DNA: TGTGCCAGCAGCTTAGCGGAGGGGGCCGAGCAGTACTTC. Residues: CASSLAEGAEQYF.

The chain is built from TRBV6-6 and TRBJ1-1; 7 bases fit TRBD1. The CDR3 length is 15 residues. Germline CDR1 MNHNY, CDR2 SVGAGI (reference sequence). Trimming took 5 bases from V and 1 from J; bases not matched to a gene: 7. The CDR3 loop is CASSRTGGANTEAFF. The CDR3 region has the DNA TGTGCCAGCAGTAGGACAGGCGGGGCGAACACTGAAGCTTTCTTT.

The chain uses TRBV6-6 and TRBJ2-5; TRBD2 aligns across 11 bases. The CDR3 has 16 residues. CDR1 and CDR2 (germline): MNHNY, SVGAGI (reference sequence). The V and J ends lost 6 bases and 5 bases, in that order; junction bases with no gene match: 11. The CDR3 protein is CASSRRGSSGRETQYF. DNA for the CDR3: TGTGCCAGCAGCCGCCGGGGGTCTAGCGGGAGGGAGACCCAGTACTTC.

The chain combines TRBV30 with TRBJ1-4; D uncertain. Germline V CDR1 and CDR2: GTSNPN, SVGIG (reference sequence). This CDR3 comprises 12 residues. V lost 1 base, J lost 7 bases, and 7 bases lay in between. CDR3 DNA: TGTGCCTGGAGTGCTGGCTTTGAAAAACTGTTTTTT. Translating gives CAWSAGFEKLFF.

This chain joins TRBV10-3 and TRBJ2-7; D is ambiguous. The CDR3 extends over 14 amino acids. Germline values: CDR1 ENHRY, CDR2 SYGVKD. V was pared by 3 bases and J by 3 bases, with 12 bases between. CDR3 DNA sequence: TGTGCCATCAGTGAATCTACGGGCCACTACGAGCAGTACTTC. It is translated as CAISESTGHYEQYF.

The chain links TRBV7-2 to TRBJ2-3; D gene unclear. Germline V gene sequence: CDR1 SGHTA, CDR2 FQGNSA. Trimming cost V 1 base and J 6 bases, with 5 bases left between them. The CDR3 has 12 residues. The CDR3: CASSLGVDTQYF. The CDR3 region has the DNA TGTGCCAGCAGCTTAGGGGTGGATACGCAGTATTTT.

This rearrangement joins TRBV2 to TRBJ2-5, with D unclear. The CDR3 spans 13 residues. Trimming removed 1 base at V and 2 bases at J, with 5 bases between. Germline V CDR1 and CDR2: SNHLY, FYNNEI. CDR3 DNA: TGTGCCAGCAGTGAAGGCTGGCAAGAGACCCAGTACTTC. Amino acid sequence: CASSEGWQETQYF.

The chain employs TRBV13 and TRBJ2-3, with 10 bases identical to TRBD2. This CDR3 is 14 amino acids long. Germline assignment: CDR1 PRHDT and CDR2 FYEKMQ (reference sequence). V lost 6 bases to trimming and J lost 8 bases; unmatched junction nucleotides: 8. The CDR3 loop reads CASRKAGGPVTQYF. In DNA, the CDR3 is TGTGCCAGCAGGAAAGCGGGGGGGCCGGTTACGCAGTATTTT.